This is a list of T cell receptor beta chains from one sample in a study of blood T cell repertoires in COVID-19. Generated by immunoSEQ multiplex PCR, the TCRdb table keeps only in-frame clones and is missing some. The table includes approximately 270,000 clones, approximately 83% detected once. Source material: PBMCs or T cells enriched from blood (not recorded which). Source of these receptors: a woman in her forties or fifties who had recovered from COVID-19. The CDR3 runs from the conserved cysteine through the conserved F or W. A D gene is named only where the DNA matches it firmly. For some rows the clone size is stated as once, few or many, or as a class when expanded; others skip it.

TGCGCCAGCAGCTTGGGTGGGGCGGATGAAAAACTGTTTTTT	CASSLGGADEKLFF	NA	NA	TRBV5-1	TRBJ1-4
TGTGCCAGCAGTTTAGGCCTAGGGGAGGCCGGGGAGCTGTTTTTT	CASSLGLGEAGELFF	NA	NA	TRBV28	TRBJ2-2
TGTGCCAGCAGCTTGTATGGAGGTGAAAAACTGTTTTTT	CASSLYGGEKLFF	NA	NA	TRBV7-3	TRBJ1-4
TGTGCCAGCACTACGGGGGTAGGGCCCCTCCACTTT	CASTTGVGPLHF	NA	once	TRBV6-5	TRBJ1-6
TGTGCCAGCAGCTTGGTAGGGGGCGATGGCTACACCTTC	CASSLVGGDGYTF	TRBD1	NA	TRBV5-4	TRBJ1-2
TGTGCCAGCAGTGCCCTCCATGAAAGCTTGTCTAGAGGTCTCCGTGGTCAGGGGTATCGCTACACCTTC	CASSALHESLSRGLRGQGYRYTF	NA	NA	TRBV27	TRBJ1-2
TGTGCCAGCAGTGAATACAGGAAAAGCTCCTACGAGCAGTACTTC	CASSEYRKSSYEQYF	NA	NA	TRBV2	TRBJ2-7
TGTGCCAGCAGCCAAGGGGGAGGGGGAGAAGAGACCCAGTACTTC	CASSQGGGGEETQYF	NA	NA	TRBV3-1/TRBV3-2	TRBJ2-5
TGTGCCAGCAGCCAACTAAGAGACTCCTACAATGAGCAGTTCTTC	CASSQLRDSYNEQFF	NA	NA	TRBV5-5	TRBJ2-1
TGTGCCAGCAGTGCCGGGACTTATGGCTACACCTTC	CASSAGTYGYTF	NA	NA	TRBV12-3/TRBV12-4	TRBJ1-2
TGCGCCAGCAGCTTGGGGGGGACTAGCGGGAGATGGTCCCTAGAGACCCAGTACTTC	CASSLGGTSGRWSLETQYF	TRBD2	NA	TRBV5-1	TRBJ2-5
TGTGCCAGCAGTCCTTCAGGGAACATTCAGTACTTC	CASSPSGNIQYF	NA	NA	TRBV28	TRBJ2-4
TGTGCCAGCTCACCGGTAGCGAGCCAAGAGACCCAGTACTTC	CASSPVASQETQYF	NA	NA	TRBV18	TRBJ2-5
TGTGCCTGGAGTGTAAGCCAAATGGATCAGCCCCAGCATTTT	CAWSVSQMDQPQHF	NA	NA	TRBV30	TRBJ1-5
TGTGCCAGCAGCCAAGAGGCGGGCGGGAGAACAGATACGCAGTATTTT	CASSQEAGGRTDTQYF	TRBD2	few	TRBV4-2	TRBJ2-3
TGTGCCAGCAGCCCCCGGACACCCGCTAACTATGGCTACACCTTC	CASSPRTPANYGYTF	NA	NA	TRBV3-1/TRBV3-2	TRBJ1-2
TGTGCCAGCAGCTTAGTCGCAGGGTCCGTCACTGAAGCTTTCTTT	CASSLVAGSVTEAFF	NA	NA	TRBV7-6	TRBJ1-1
TGTGCCAGCAGCCGGACAGGGGCTGGGGCCAACGTCCTGACTTTC	CASSRTGAGANVLTF	TRBD1	NA	TRBV28	TRBJ2-6
TGTGCCAGCAGCCCCTGGTGGGCAGGGGGAAACTATGGCTACACCTTC	CASSPWWAGGNYGYTF	TRBD1	NA	TRBV9	TRBJ1-2
TGTGCCAGCAGCTTGGGCAGGGGGTTCGACGAGCAGTACTTC	CASSLGRGFDEQYF	TRBD1	NA	TRBV5-5	TRBJ2-7
TGTGCCATCACCACAGGGGGGGTTGGCTACACCTTC	CAITTGGVGYTF	TRBD1	NA	TRBV10-3	TRBJ1-2
TGTGCCAGTAGTATAGATTTTTTCGGGAGCTCCTACAATGAGCAGTTCTTC	CASSIDFFGSSYNEQFF	NA	NA	TRBV19	TRBJ2-1
TGTGCCAGTAGTATAGATACCTACACCCACCGGGACAGGTTGACCGGGGCCAACGTCCTGACTTTC	CASSIDTYTHRDRLTGANVLTF	TRBD1	NA	TRBV19	TRBJ2-6
TGTGCCAGCAGCACAGGCTACTCTGGGGCCAACGTCCTGACTTTC	CASSTGYSGANVLTF	NA	NA	TRBV13	TRBJ2-6
TGTGCCAGCCGTACGGGTTATAATTCACCCCTCCACTTT	CASRTGYNSPLHF	NA	once	TRBV21-1	TRBJ1-6
TGTGCTAGTGGTTTGTTACGAGCGGGAACTGAAGCTTTCTTT	CASGLLRAGTEAFF	NA	NA	TRBV12-5	TRBJ1-1
TGTGCCAGTAGTTTGGACAGGGGGCAGAGCACTGAAGCTTTCTTT	CASSLDRGQSTEAFF	TRBD1	NA	TRBV19	TRBJ1-1
TGTGCCAGCAGCGCTCGGACAGGGGGCGGCACCGGGGAGCTGTTTTTT	CASSARTGGGTGELFF	TRBD1	NA	TRBV11-3	TRBJ2-2
TGTGCCACCACCTGGGGGCAGCATAAAAACATTCAGTACTTC	CATTWGQHKNIQYF	NA	NA	TRBV6-5	TRBJ2-4
TGTGCCAGCAGCCTCCGCCCTGGCAGGGCGGAGACCCAGTACTTC	CASSLRPGRAETQYF	NA	NA	TRBV9	TRBJ2-5
TGTGCCAGCAGCTTAGCGTTTTCGTCGGCGGGGCCCCAGCATTTT	CASSLAFSSAGPQHF	NA	NA	TRBV7-2	TRBJ1-5
TGTGCCAGCGAAGCCCCTCCTAACACTGAAGCTTTCTTT	CASEAPPNTEAFF	NA	NA	TRBV5-6	TRBJ1-1
TGCAGCGTAATGAGCTTAGACTATGGCTACACCTTC	CSVMSLDYGYTF	NA	NA	TRBV29-1	TRBJ1-2
TGTGCCTGGAAGCTTATCAGGGGGAGAACCTACGAGCAGTACTTC	CAWKLIRGRTYEQYF	TRBD1	NA	TRBV30	TRBJ2-7
TGTGCCAGCAGCTTGGCCGATAGCGGGAGAAACAGGCAGTACTTC	CASSLADSGRNRQYF	TRBD2	few	TRBV5-6	TRBJ2-7
TGTGCCAGCAGTTTCCCGCGGGGCCAGGGCTACACCTTC	CASSFPRGQGYTF	NA	NA	TRBV27	TRBJ1-2
TGTGCCTGGACTCGTAACAACATGAACACTGAAGCTTTCTTT	CAWTRNNMNTEAFF	NA	NA	TRBV30	TRBJ1-1
TGTGCCAGCGGCCTTTACTCTGGAAACACCATATATTTT	CASGLYSGNTIYF	NA	NA	TRBV3-1/TRBV3-2	TRBJ1-3
TGTGCCAGCAGCCGGGACAGTTCCTACGAGCAGTACTTC	CASSRDSSYEQYF	TRBD1	NA	TRBV27	TRBJ2-7
TGTGCCACCAGTGACCCCCGGACCACGGGGAATGAGCAGTTCTTC	CATSDPRTTGNEQFF	NA	NA	TRBV24-1	TRBJ2-1
TGTGCTAGTGGTTTATTAGGGGCTTCCTACGAGCAGTACTTC	CASGLLGASYEQYF	NA	NA	TRBV12-5	TRBJ2-7
TGTGCCAGCAGCCTTGAGACAGAGTTCCCCTACGAGCAGTACTTC	CASSLETEFPYEQYF	NA	once	TRBV3-1/TRBV3-2	TRBJ2-7
TGTGCCAGCAGTTTTCGGCAGGGGGCCTACACCTTC	CASSFRQGAYTF	TRBD1	NA	TRBV12-3/TRBV12-4	TRBJ1-2
TGTGCCTTTGGAGGGTACTACGAGCAGTACTTC	CAFGGYYEQYF	NA	NA	TRBV6-5	TRBJ2-7
TGTGCCCGACAGGGAGGAACTGAAGCTTTCTTT	CARQGGTEAFF	TRBD1	NA	TRBV2	TRBJ1-1
TGCGCCAGCAGCTTGGGAGACAGGGAGTCTAACTATGACTACACCTTC	CASSLGDRESNYDYTF	TRBD1	NA	TRBV5-1	TRBJ1-2
TGTGCCAGCAGCTTACGGATAATCGGGGTGGCCGACGGGGGAGAGACCCAGTACTTC	CASSLRIIGVADGGETQYF	NA	NA	TRBV11-2	TRBJ2-5
TGTGCCAGCAGCCTCCTCCCCTACGAGCAGTACTTC	CASSLLPYEQYF	NA	NA	TRBV3-1/TRBV3-2	TRBJ2-7
TGTGCCAGCAGTTTGAGGAGGGATAGCGGGATTAATACAGATACGCAGTATTTT	CASSLRRDSGINTDTQYF	TRBD2	NA	TRBV27	TRBJ2-3
TGTGCCAGCAGCTGGAACAGGGGGCGAGAGGGTGGCTACACCTTC	CASSWNRGREGGYTF	TRBD1	NA	TRBV27	TRBJ1-2
TGTGCCACCAGTGATTCAGGGGTAAGGACAGGGGGCTTGAATGAGCAGTTCTTC	CATSDSGVRTGGLNEQFF	TRBD1	NA	TRBV24-1	TRBJ2-1
TGTGCCAGCAGAGGTGGGGGGACAGGGAGTCAGCCCCAGCATTTT	CASRGGGTGSQPQHF	TRBD1	NA	TRBV2	TRBJ1-5
TGCGCCAGCACCCGGGGGACTAGACCCTACAATGAGCAGTTCTTC	CASTRGTRPYNEQFF	TRBD2	NA	TRBV5-1	TRBJ2-1
TGTGCCAGCAGCACGACTTTCTACACAGATACGCAGTATTTT	CASSTTFYTDTQYF	NA	NA	TRBV7-2	TRBJ2-3
TGTGCCAGCAGCCTGCTTGGACTAGCGGCCTACAATGAGCAGTTCTTC	CASSLLGLAAYNEQFF	TRBD2	few	TRBV27	TRBJ2-1
TGCGCCAGCAGCTTGACGCTTACCGGGACAGGGAACAACGAGCAGTACTTC	CASSLTLTGTGNNEQYF	TRBD1	NA	TRBV5-1	TRBJ2-7
TGTGCCAGCAGACTGTCCGGGAGGAGATCCTACAATGAGCAGTTCTTC	CASRLSGRRSYNEQFF	TRBD2	NA	TRBV28	TRBJ2-1
TGTGCCAGTAGTATAACGGGAGGGCCGGAAAATGAGCAGTTCTTC	CASSITGGPENEQFF	TRBD2	NA	TRBV19	TRBJ2-1
TGTGCCAGCTCACCGGCCCACTCCTACGAGCAGTACTTC	CASSPAHSYEQYF	NA	NA	TRBV18	TRBJ2-7
TGTGCCAGCAGTTTCGCCGGGGGGTCAACTAATGAAAAACTGTTTTTT	CASSFAGGSTNEKLFF	NA	NA	TRBV6-6	TRBJ1-4